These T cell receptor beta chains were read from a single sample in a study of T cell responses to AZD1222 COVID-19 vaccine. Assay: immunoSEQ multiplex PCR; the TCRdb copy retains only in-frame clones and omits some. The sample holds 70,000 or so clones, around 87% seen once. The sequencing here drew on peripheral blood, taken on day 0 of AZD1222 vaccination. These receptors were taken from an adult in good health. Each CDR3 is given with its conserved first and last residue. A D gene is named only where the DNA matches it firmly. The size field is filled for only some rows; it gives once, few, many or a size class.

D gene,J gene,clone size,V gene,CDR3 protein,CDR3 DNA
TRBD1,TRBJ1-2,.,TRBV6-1,CASSELGQGAYTF,TGTGCCAGCAGTGAACTGGGACAGGGAGCCTACACCTTC
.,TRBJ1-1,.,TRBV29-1,CSVSDARPEAFF,TGCAGCGTTAGCGATGCCCGTCCTGAAGCTTTCTTT
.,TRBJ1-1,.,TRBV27,CASSFNGNEAFF,TGTGCCAGCAGTTTTAACGGAAATGAAGCTTTCTTT
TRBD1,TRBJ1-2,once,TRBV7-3,CASSPTPGQGYGYTF,TGTGCCAGCAGCCCAACCCCGGGACAGGGCTATGGCTACACCTTC
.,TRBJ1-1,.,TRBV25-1,CASKVGDTGTEAFF,TGTGCCAGCAAGGTCGGGGACACGGGGACTGAAGCTTTCTTT
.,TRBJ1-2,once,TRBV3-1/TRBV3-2,CASSHRQPYGYTF,TGTGCCAGCAGCCACCGCCAGCCATATGGCTACACCTTC
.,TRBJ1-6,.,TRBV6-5,CASLEGSSYNSPLHF,TGTGCCAGCTTAGAGGGGAGCTCCTATAATTCACCCCTCCACTTT
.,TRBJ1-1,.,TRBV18,CASSPEDGGTEAFF,TGTGCCAGCTCACCCGAAGACGGGGGGACTGAAGCTTTCTTT
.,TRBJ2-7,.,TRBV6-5,CASSTPEFNEQYF,TGTGCCAGCAGTACCCCTGAGTTTAACGAGCAGTACTTC
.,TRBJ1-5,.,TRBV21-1,CASSPNRVGEPQHF,TGTGCCAGCAGCCCGAACAGGGTTGGTGAGCCCCAGCATTTT
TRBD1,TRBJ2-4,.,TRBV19,CASTPQGRDIQYF,TGTGCCAGTACCCCACAGGGGCGAGACATTCAGTACTTC